The present entry profiles one T cell receptor beta chain with its context. The target antigen is unknown. The PCR had 60 Vbeta and 13 Jbeta primers. The assay was immunoSEQ multiplex PCR, and TCRdb's table has in-frame clones only and misses some. This table holds 95,000 to 150,000 clones, roughly 76% found once. This sample stems from a study of cytomegalovirus exposure and HLA in healthy donors. Samples came from healthy bone marrow donors. Study-wide results and limits: Most TCR beta V segments were productive about 87% or about 30% of the time in an earlier analysis. Analyses of presence/absence relied on an assumption of roughly uniform sequencing depth across donors.

Germline loops: CDR1 SGHTA, CDR2 FQGNSA. V gave up 4 bases and J gave up 4 bases; unmatched junction bases: 7. The CDR3 is 17 residues long. The rearrangement uses TRBV7-2 and TRBJ2-5, with TRBD2 matching over 15 bases. The sequence was collected from a young man in good health and CMV-seronegative. Sequenced: PBMCs. CDR3 in amino acids: CASSSRGLAGGTETQYF. The CDR3 nucleotides read TGTGCCAGCAGCTCGAGGGGACTAGCGGGGGGTACAGAGACCCAGTACTTC.